Listed below are T cell receptor beta chains from one sample, sequenced in a study of T cell responses to AZD1222 COVID-19 vaccine. TCRdb's table, derived via immunoSEQ multiplex PCR, lists solely in-frame clones and lacks some. The sample lists 130,000 or so clones; roughly 90% were seen once. The material sequenced was peripheral blood, taken 28 days after the second AZD1222 dose. These receptors all come from an adult who received the AZD1222 COVID-19 vaccine. Each CDR3 is given with its conserved first and last residue. A D gene is named only where the DNA matches it firmly. Size tells how often a clone was seen (once, few, many) or the class of an expanded clone, and some rows leave it out.

clone size	V gene	D gene	J gene	CDR3 protein	CDR3 DNA
NA	TRBV14	NA	TRBJ1-3	CASSARLDSGNTIYF	TGTGCCAGCAGCGCACGGTTAGACTCTGGAAACACCATATATTTT
NA	TRBV13	NA	TRBJ2-2	CASSVTRRGELFF	TGTGCCAGCAGCGTGACTAGGCGCGGGGAGCTGTTTTTT
NA	TRBV14	NA	TRBJ2-3	CASSLHLGEGTDTQYF	TGTGCCAGCAGCCTACATTTAGGAGAGGGCACAGATACGCAGTATTTT
NA	TRBV18	TRBD1	TRBJ2-2	CASSPSKDRGSTGELFF	TGTGCCAGCTCACCTTCCAAGGACAGGGGATCCACCGGGGAGCTGTTTTTT
few	TRBV6-5	TRBD2	TRBJ2-7	CASRKREGEYEQYF	TGTGCCAGCAGAAAGAGGGAGGGAGAATACGAGCAGTACTTC
NA	TRBV9	NA	TRBJ1-2	CASSVGGSGNYTF	TGTGCCAGCAGCGTAGGAGGGTCGGGTAACTACACCTTC
NA	TRBV2	NA	TRBJ1-3	CASSAGGFTGNTIYF	TGTGCCAGCAGTGCCGGGGGATTCACTGGAAACACCATATATTTT
NA	TRBV19	NA	TRBJ1-2	CASSAGAGGYTF	TGTGCCAGTAGTGCGGGGGCGGGCGGCTACACCTTC
NA	TRBV5-6	NA	TRBJ2-7	CASSDGGGEQYF	TGTGCCAGCAGCGATGGAGGGGGCGAGCAGTACTTC
NA	TRBV27	NA	TRBJ2-1	CASSSHRQATRGEQFF	TGTGCCAGCAGTTCTCACCGCCAGGCGACGCGGGGTGAGCAGTTCTTC
NA	TRBV5-1	NA	TRBJ1-4	CASSTGQSSNEKLFF	TGCGCCAGCAGCACAGGACAGTCCTCTAATGAAAAACTGTTTTTT
few	TRBV6-4	TRBD2	TRBJ2-1	CASSGSGGASNEQFF	TGTGCCAGCAGTGGTAGCGGGGGGGCCAGCAATGAGCAGTTCTTC
NA	TRBV18	NA	TRBJ1-2	CASSSGSFYGYTF	TGTGCCAGCTCCTCAGGAAGCTTCTATGGCTACACCTTC
NA	TRBV4-3	TRBD1	TRBJ1-4	CASSQGPPGQGYTLANEKLFF	TGCGCCAGCAGCCAAGGACCCCCGGGACAGGGGTACACATTAGCTAATGAAAAACTGTTTTTT
once	TRBV5-1	NA	TRBJ2-2	CASSGSGSARYTGELFF	TGCGCCAGCAGCGGAAGTGGGTCGGCCCGATACACCGGGGAGCTGTTTTTT
NA	TRBV29-1	TRBD1	TRBJ2-7	CSVEERVGTGLYEQYF	TGCAGCGTTGAAGAGCGAGTAGGGACAGGGCTCTACGAGCAGTACTTC
NA	TRBV11-3	TRBD2	TRBJ2-7	CASSLCRGLAEVYEQYF	TGTGCCAGCAGCTTATGTCGGGGACTAGCGGAGGTCTACGAGCAGTACTTC
NA	TRBV11-2	NA	TRBJ2-7	CASSLDFGEAYEQYF	TGTGCCAGCAGCTTAGATTTCGGAGAGGCCTACGAGCAGTACTTC
NA	TRBV27	NA	TRBJ1-2	CASSPMGYGYTF	TGTGCCAGCAGTCCCATGGGCTATGGCTACACCTTC
once	TRBV12-3/TRBV12-4	NA	TRBJ1-4	CASGIATNEKLFF	TGTGCCAGTGGCATTGCAACTAATGAAAAACTGTTTTTT
NA	TRBV19	TRBD1	TRBJ1-2	CASSFTGESGYTF	TGTGCCAGTAGTTTTACAGGGGAGAGCGGCTACACCTTC
NA	TRBV5-1	NA	TRBJ1-6	CASSLEGLGSPLHF	TGCGCCAGCAGCTTGGAGGGTTTGGGTTCACCCCTCCACTTT
once	TRBV7-2	NA	TRBJ1-5	CASSNQQGLSQPQHF	TGTGCCAGCAGCAACCAACAGGGTCTTAGTCAGCCCCAGCATTTT
NA	TRBV6-4	TRBD2	TRBJ2-1	CASSGLAGGHDEQFF	TGTGCCAGCAGTGGACTAGCGGGAGGGCACGATGAGCAGTTCTTC
NA	TRBV7-6	NA	TRBJ2-3	CASGNTVGRTDTQYF	TGTGCCAGCGGCAACACCGTGGGTCGCACAGATACGCAGTATTTT
NA	TRBV11-3	NA	TRBJ2-2	CASSLRTDGTGELFF	TGTGCCAGCAGCTTAAGGACCGACGGTACCGGGGAGCTGTTTTTT
once	TRBV19	TRBD1	TRBJ2-7	CASRPDTGGDEQYF	TGTGCCAGTAGGCCTGATACAGGGGGAGACGAGCAGTACTTC
NA	TRBV7-9	NA	TRBJ1-5	CASSPLQGGNQPQHF	TGTGCCAGCAGCCCTCTGCAGGGCGGCAATCAGCCCCAGCATTTT
NA	TRBV7-2	NA	TRBJ1-5	CASSLNSNQPQHF	TGTGCCAGCAGCTTAAATAGCAATCAGCCCCAGCATTTT
once	TRBV5-4	NA	TRBJ2-7	CASSYGQIEQYF	TGTGCCAGCAGCTACGGACAGATTGAGCAGTACTTC
NA	TRBV14	NA	TRBJ1-1	CASSHGRMNTEAFF	TGTGCCAGCAGCCATGGACGGATGAACACTGAAGCTTTCTTT